This T cell receptor (beta chain) was sequenced in a study of blood T cell repertoires in COVID-19. Germline V gene lookup returns CDR1 MNHEY and CDR2 SVGAGI. The CDR3 sequence is 14 residues long. V dropped 8 bases and J dropped 0 bases, with 13 bases sitting between them. Data came from immunoSEQ multiplex PCR; TCRdb stores just in-frame clones and leaves some out. Of about 240,000 clones listed, approximately 86% are singletons. To note about this clone: Different DNA sequences within this sample yield the same CDR3.

Sequenced: peripheral blood. The genes are TRBV6-5 and TRBJ1-1, with D possibly matching TRBD1 (5 bases). This receptor was identified in a woman in her sixties or seventies with active or convalescent COVID-19. In nucleotides, the CDR3 is TGTGCCAGCTCCCGTGGCAGGGTGAACACTGAAGCTTTCTTT. The encoded protein is CASSRGRVNTEAFF.